The 8 T cell receptor beta chains given below trace back to one sample, sequenced in a study of human T cells and chemical hapten exposure. The sample's time point: patch test 2, 6 weeks after DPC sensitization. The treatment was: therapeutic diphenylcyclopropenone sensitization with weekly scalp DPC. Each CDR3 protein gets one entry after TCRdb re-called the RACE reads with MiXCR. The table has approximately 100,000 distinct CDR3 sequences, 9.2% seen once; the top ten hold 2.5% to 3.5%. The material was whole blood, obtained in connection with sensitization to the hapten diphenylcyclopropenone (DPC). These receptor sequences come from a middle-aged woman with alopecia areata. Some clones in this sample may be carry-over from other donors' samples.

This clonotype was detected many times. This chain joins TRBV7-9 and TRBJ2-2, with D possibly matching TRBD1 (5 bases). Between the trimmed V and J ends, which lost 10 bases and 1 base, there was a span of 13 bases. CDR1 and CDR2 from the germline V gene are SEHNR and FQNEAQ (reference sequence). This CDR3 comprises 14 residues. This CDR3 reads CATSWQGNTGELFF. The CDR3 DNA follows: TGTGCCACTAGTTGGCAGGGGAACACCGGGGAGCTGTTTTTT.

The V call is TRBV25-1, the J call TRBJ2-1; tentative D call: TRBD2 (5 bases). The CDR3 is made up of 16 amino acids. V dropped 3 bases and J dropped 3 bases, with 15 bases sitting between them. The V gene's germline CDR1 is MGHDK and CDR2 SYGVNS. The CDR3 sequence: CASSERSGFLYNEQFF. The CDR3 coding sequence is TGTGCCAGCAGTGAGCGAAGCGGCTTCCTCTACAATGAGCAGTTCTTC.

A few counts support this clonotype. The J gene is TRBJ1-4, the V gene TRBV12-3 or TRBV12-4; 9 nucleotides match TRBD1. The CDR3 has 13 residues. The J segment lost 17 bases and the V segment lost 3 bases, leaving 10 bases of the junction unmatched. CDR3 in amino acids: CASSFLRTGVIFF. The CDR3 nucleotides read TGTGCCAGCAGTTTTCTAAGGACAGGGGTCATCTTTTTT.

This sequence joins TRBV7-9 and TRBJ1-5; the D is unclear. V was clipped by 5 bases and J by 5 bases, with 10 bases between them. CDR3 size: 13 residues. The germline V gene has CDR1 SEHNR and CDR2 FQNEAQ (reference sequence). This CDR3 is CASSQDGHQPQHF. Written as DNA, the CDR3 is TGTGCCAGCAGCCAGGACGGTCATCAGCCCCAGCATTTT.

A few counts support this clonotype. The chain carries TRBV14 and TRBJ2-3, with D unresolved. This CDR3 has 14 residues. The germline CDR1 and CDR2 sequences are SGHDN and FVKESK. Trimming took 2 bases from V and 7 from J, leaving 13 bases between them. The CDR3 nucleotides are TGTGCCAGCAGCCAATCCTATTATCTAAATACGCAGTATTTT. It encodes CASSQSYYLNTQYF.

V gene TRBV21-1 combines with J gene TRBJ2-5. TRBV21-1 is listed as a pseudogene. The CDR3 loop spans 14 amino acids. In DNA form, the CDR3 reads TGTGCCAGCAGCAAACGGAGCGCTAAGAGACCCCAGTACTTC. Its protein product is CASSKRSAKRPQYF.

This clonotype was seen ten or more times. The chain couples TRBV12-3 or TRBV12-4 to TRBJ1-2, with a weak D call TRBD1 (5 bases). The CDR3 is 14 residues long. V lost 2 bases to trimming and J lost 8 bases, with 15 bases between them. DNA for the CDR3: TGTGCCAGCAGTTTACCCGGGGCCCTCGGGGGCTACACCTTC. It encodes CASSLPGALGGYTF.

This clonotype was seen many times. Here the CDR3 DNA reads TGTGCCAGCTCGCCGGACAGGGAGGGGGAAGAGACCCAGTACTTC. Translated, it gives CASSPDREGEETQYF. The J gene is TRBJ2-5, the V gene TRBV18, with D perhaps TRBD1 (8 bases). The CDR3 totals 15 residues. V lost 6 bases and J lost 3, with 17 bases in between. CDR1 and CDR2 from the germline V gene are KGHSH and LQKENI. Variable domain in full (rest from reference TRBV18 and TRBJ2-5): NAGVMQNPRHLVRRRGQEARLRCSPMKGHSHVYWYRQLPEEGLKFMVYLQKENIIDESGMPKERFSAEFPKEGPSILRIQQVVRGDSAAYFCASSPDREGEETQYFGPGTRLLVL.